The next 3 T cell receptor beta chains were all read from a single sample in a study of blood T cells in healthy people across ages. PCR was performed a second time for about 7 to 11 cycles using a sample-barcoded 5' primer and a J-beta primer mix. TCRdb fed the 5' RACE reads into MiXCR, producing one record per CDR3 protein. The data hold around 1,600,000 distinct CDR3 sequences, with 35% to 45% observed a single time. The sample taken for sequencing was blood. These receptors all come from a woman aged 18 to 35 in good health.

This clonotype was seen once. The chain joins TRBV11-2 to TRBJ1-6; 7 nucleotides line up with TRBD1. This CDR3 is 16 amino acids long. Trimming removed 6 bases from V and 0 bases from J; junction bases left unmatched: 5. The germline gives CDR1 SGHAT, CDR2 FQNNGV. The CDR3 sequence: CASRGTASSYNSPLHF. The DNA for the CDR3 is TGTGCCAGCAGGGGGACAGCTAGCTCCTATAATTCACCCCTCCACTTT. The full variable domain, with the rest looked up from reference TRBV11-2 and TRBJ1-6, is EAGVAQSPRYKIIEKRQSVAFWCNPISGHATLYWYQQILGQGPKLLIQFQNNGVVDDSQLPKDRFSAERLKGVDSTLKIQPAKLEDSAVYLCASRGTASSYNSPLHFGNGTRLTVT.

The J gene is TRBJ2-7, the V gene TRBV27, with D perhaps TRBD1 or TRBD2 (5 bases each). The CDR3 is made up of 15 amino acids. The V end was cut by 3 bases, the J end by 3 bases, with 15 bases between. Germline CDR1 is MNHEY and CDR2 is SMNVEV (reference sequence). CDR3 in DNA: TGTGCCAGCAGTTTTGGGGGTGATACCGGCTACGAGCAGTACTTC. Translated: CASSFGGDTGYEQYF.

DNA for the CDR3: TGTGCCAGCAGCTTAGCATACAGCACCGGGGAGCTGTTTTTT. It encodes CASSLAYSTGELFF. This rearrangement joins TRBV7-8 to TRBJ2-2; no clear D. CDR3 length: 14 residues. Germline V gives CDR1 SGHVS, CDR2 FQNEAQ. The V and J ends lost 0 bases and 4 bases respectively, with 6 bases between them.